The rows below give T cell receptor beta chains drawn from one sample of a study of radiotherapy plus CTLA-4 blockade in lung cancer. Assay used: immunoSEQ multiplex PCR; TCRdb lists only in-frame clones, some missing. The table lists 75,000 to 95,000 clones, roughly 80% of them singletons, with more than 20% in the top ten. Here the sequenced sample was peripheral blood, taken from a patient treated with radiotherapy plus ipilimumab. The receptors derive from a human donor with non-small cell lung cancer that progressed on radiotherapy plus ipilimumab. Both conserved end residues are part of each CDR3. A D gene is named only where the DNA matches it firmly. Not all rows give a size; the values are once, few, many and, for expanded clones, a class.

>NA|TRBJ1-4|NA|TRBV5-5
TGTGCCAGCAGCGAGGGACCGCGAGCAACTAATGAAAAACTGTTTTTT
CASSEGPRATNEKLFF
>many|TRBJ2-1|NA|TRBV19
TGTGCCAGTAGTAACGGCTACAATGAGCAGTTCTTC
CASSNGYNEQFF
>NA|TRBJ2-1|NA|TRBV2
TGTGCCAGCGACGGCCTAGGGGGTAATGAGCAGTTCTTC
CASDGLGGNEQFF
>NA|TRBJ2-7|NA|TRBV7-8
TGTGCCAGCAGCTTAGCTAGAGGCGAGCAGTACTTC
CASSLARGEQYF
>NA|TRBJ1-1|TRBD1|TRBV2
TGTGCCAGCAGTGAACAGGGGGCTGAAGCTTTCTTT
CASSEQGAEAFF
>NA|TRBJ1-1|NA|TRBV29-1
TGCAGCGTTTCGGGGGGGGTGAGGACTGAAGCTTTCTTT
CSVSGGVRTEAFF
>NA|TRBJ1-1|TRBD1|TRBV9
TGTGCCAGCAGCGTAGTAGCGGGGACAGTCGCTTTCTTT
CASSVVAGTVAFF
>few|TRBJ1-2|NA|TRBV6-5
TGTGCCAGCAGCTGGGACCGATTCCACTATGGCTACACCTTC
CASSWDRFHYGYTF
>few|TRBJ2-7|TRBD1|TRBV7-9
TGTGCCAGCAGCTTAGACAGGGGGCCGGGTGAGCAGTACTTC
CASSLDRGPGEQYF
>NA|TRBJ1-3|NA|TRBV30
TGTGCCTGGAGTGAATGGGGGGACACTGGAAACACCATATATTTT
CAWSEWGDTGNTIYF
>once|TRBJ2-5|TRBD1|TRBV2
TGTGCCAGCAGTGACTTGGACAGGGGGCGGCAAGAGACCCAGTACTTC
CASSDLDRGRQETQYF
>NA|TRBJ2-4|TRBD2|TRBV6-1
TGTGCCAGCAGTGAGGTGGTGACTAGCGAGGGCATTCAGTACTTC
CASSEVVTSEGIQYF
>NA|TRBJ2-7|TRBD2|TRBV27
TGTGCCAGCAGTTTCTTGGCTAGCGGACAATCAGGCATATACGAGCAGTACTTC
CASSFLASGQSGIYEQYF
>NA|TRBJ1-1|NA|TRBV7-2
TGTGCCAGCAGCTTACACGGGATGCTTGACACTGAAGCTTTCTTT
CASSLHGMLDTEAFF
>NA|TRBJ1-2|NA|TRBV9
TGTGCCAGCAGCGCACAGGGTGCTGGCTACACCTTC
CASSAQGAGYTF
>NA|TRBJ1-4|TRBD1|TRBV7-2
TGTGCCAGCAGCTTAGTCGGACAGGGGTCTAATGAAAAACTGTTTTTT
CASSLVGQGSNEKLFF
>NA|TRBJ1-5|NA|TRBV5-8
TGTGCCAGCAGCTTGAGAGGCGAGGGGGATAGCAATCAGCCCCAGCATTTT
CASSLRGEGDSNQPQHF
>NA|TRBJ1-3|NA|TRBV10-3
TGTGCCATCAGTGGGTCTCTCCTGGGCGGAAACACCATATATTTT
CAISGSLLGGNTIYF
>NA|TRBJ1-1|NA|TRBV20-1
TGCAGTGCCAGAGAAGGCACTGAAGCTTTCTTT
CSAREGTEAFF